This entry lists 7 T cell receptor beta chains sequenced from one sample in a study of blood T cell repertoires in COVID-19. Clones were sequenced by immunoSEQ multiplex PCR, and TCRdb holds only the in-frame ones, with some missing. Among a few hundred thousand clones listed, 85% to 90% were seen once. Sequenced: peripheral blood. Source of these receptors: a man younger than 40 with acute or convalescent COVID-19.

V usage is TRBV18 and J usage is TRBJ2-5, with unresolved D. Germline V CDR1 and CDR2: KGHSH, LQKENI. The CDR3 length is 13 residues. V shed 3 bases and J shed 2 bases, with 7 bases lying between them. The CDR3 DNA sequence: TGTGCCAGCTCACCTGGGCGACAAGAGACCCAGTACTTC. Amino acid sequence: CASSPGRQETQYF.

Comments on this clone: This same CDR3 is encoded by further DNA sequences in the sample. The chain couples TRBV19 to TRBJ1-2; D ambiguous. CDR1 and CDR2 (germline): LNHDA, SQIVND (reference sequence). This CDR3 spans 13 amino acids. V was trimmed by 1 base and J by 4 bases, leaving 7 bases between them. CDR3 region: CASSIVGSYGYTF. CDR3 in DNA: TGTGCCAGTAGTATAGTGGGCAGCTATGGCTACACCTTC.

In its sample, this clone was seen once. The chain recombines TRBV6-5 with TRBJ2-1, with TRBD2 identical over 8 bases. Unmatched junction bases numbered 5, after V lost 6 bases and J lost 7 bases. There are 13 residues in the CDR3. CDR1 is MNHEY and CDR2 is SVGAGI in the germline V gene. The CDR3 region is CASRVSGVNEQFF. CDR3 bases: TGTGCCAGCAGAGTTAGCGGGGTGAATGAGCAGTTCTTC.

This sequence joins TRBV15 and TRBJ1-3; 7 nucleotides line up with TRBD1. The CDR3 is 20 residues long. Trimming removed 5 bases from V and 4 bases from J; junction bases left unmatched: 23. CDR1 and CDR2 from the germline V gene are LNHNV and YYDKDF (reference sequence). This CDR3 is CATSPRNPIGQAKSGNTIYF. CDR3 bases: TGTGCCACCAGCCCCCGAAACCCTATAGGACAGGCAAAGTCCGGAAACACCATATATTTT.

This clone was counted once. V gene TRBV30 combines with J gene TRBJ2-1; 12 bases map to TRBD2. The CDR3 loop spans 14 amino acids. Germline CDR1 GTSNPN, CDR2 SVGIG (reference sequence). After removal of 3 bases from V and 7 bases from J, the junction contained 4 bases not matched to a gene. The CDR3 sequence is CAWRTSGSINEQFF. The CDR3 DNA reads as TGTGCCTGGAGGACTAGCGGGAGTATAAATGAGCAGTTCTTC.

The rearrangement links TRBV5-1 to TRBJ2-2; D not certain. The CDR3 runs to 16 residues. The germline V gene has CDR1 SGHRS and CDR2 YFSETQ. Trimming shortened V by 0 bases and J by 0 bases, and 9 bases separated the two germline ends. The CDR3 DNA follows: TGCGCCAGCAGCTTGGATGGCCGCACGAACACCGGGGAGCTGTTTTTT. It yields the protein CASSLDGRTNTGELFF.

In this sample, this clone turned up once. V gene TRBV15 combines with J gene TRBJ1-6, with D maybe TRBD1 (6 bases). From germline, CDR1 is LNHNV and CDR2 YYDKDF (reference sequence). Trimming pared 0 bases from V and 10 bases from J, leaving 13 bases between. The CDR3 has 15 amino acids. The CDR3 reads CATSRDGPGESPLHF. DNA of the CDR3: TGTGCCACCAGCAGAGATGGGCCAGGGGAATCACCCCTCCACTTT.